Given below is one TCR beta chain in context. Its specificity is unknown. This specimen comes from a study of T cell responses to AZD1222 COVID-19 vaccine. General study results and limits: Researchers report vaccine-associated CD4 TCRs spanning spike, with dominance at 160-218 and 743-854.

TCRdb's copy holds only in-frame clones and misses some; the assay was immunoSEQ multiplex PCR. In the table there are around 150,000 clones, 88% of which are singletons. The sequence came from an adult in good health. The sample here was peripheral blood, taken on day 0 of AZD1222 vaccination.

The DNA for the CDR3 is TGTGCCAGCAGCTTAGCTGGACAGTCGAAGTATTCTGAAAAACTGTTTTTT. Encoded protein: CASSLAGQSKYSEKLFF. The chain joins TRBV7-9 to TRBJ1-4, with a weak D call TRBD1 (6 bases). CDR1 and CDR2 (germline): SEHNR, FQNEAQ (reference sequence). Trimming stripped 0 bases from V and 7 bases from J, with 18 bases between. The CDR3 runs to 17 residues.